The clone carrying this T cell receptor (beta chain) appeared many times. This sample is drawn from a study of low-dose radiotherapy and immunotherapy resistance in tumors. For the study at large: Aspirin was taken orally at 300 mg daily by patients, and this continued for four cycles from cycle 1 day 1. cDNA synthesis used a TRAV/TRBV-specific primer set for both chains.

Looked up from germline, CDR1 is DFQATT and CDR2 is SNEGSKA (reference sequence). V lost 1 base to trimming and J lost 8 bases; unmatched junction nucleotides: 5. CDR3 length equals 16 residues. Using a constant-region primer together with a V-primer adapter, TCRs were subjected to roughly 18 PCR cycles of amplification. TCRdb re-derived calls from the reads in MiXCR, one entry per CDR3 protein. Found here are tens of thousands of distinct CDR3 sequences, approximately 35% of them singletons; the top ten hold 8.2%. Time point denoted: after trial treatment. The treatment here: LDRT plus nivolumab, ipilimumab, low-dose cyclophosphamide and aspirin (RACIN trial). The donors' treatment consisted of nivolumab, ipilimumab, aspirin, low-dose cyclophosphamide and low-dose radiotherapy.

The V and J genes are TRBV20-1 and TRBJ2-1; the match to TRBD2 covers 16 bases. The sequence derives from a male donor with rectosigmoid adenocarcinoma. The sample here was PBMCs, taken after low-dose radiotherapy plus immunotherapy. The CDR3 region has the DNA TGCAGTGCTAGAGGGGGGACTAGCGGGAGGGGAGATGAGCAGTTCTTC. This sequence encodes CSARGGTSGRGDEQFF.